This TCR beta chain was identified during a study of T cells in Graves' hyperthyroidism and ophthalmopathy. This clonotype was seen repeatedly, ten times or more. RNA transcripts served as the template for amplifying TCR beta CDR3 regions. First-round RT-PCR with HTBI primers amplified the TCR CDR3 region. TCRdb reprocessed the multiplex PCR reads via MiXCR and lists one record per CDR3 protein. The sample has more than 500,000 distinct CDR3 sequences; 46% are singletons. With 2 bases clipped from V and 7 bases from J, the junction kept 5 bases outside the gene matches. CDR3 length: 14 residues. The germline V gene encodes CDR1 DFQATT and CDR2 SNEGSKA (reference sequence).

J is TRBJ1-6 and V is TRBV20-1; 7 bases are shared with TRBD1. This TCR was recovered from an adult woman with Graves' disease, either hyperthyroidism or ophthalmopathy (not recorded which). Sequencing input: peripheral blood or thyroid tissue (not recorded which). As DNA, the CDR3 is TGCAGTGCTAGAAGACAGGGATTCAATTCACCCCTCCACTTT. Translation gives CSARRQGFNSPLHF.